Following are 18 T cell receptor beta chains from one sample sequenced in a study of blood T cell repertoires in COVID-19. Only in-frame clones appear in the TCRdb table, and some are missing; sequencing was by immunoSEQ multiplex PCR. The profile shows a few hundred thousand clones, around 89% of them singletons. Material: peripheral blood. The source is a man aged 25-45 years with acute or convalescent COVID-19.

This chain connects TRBV4-1 to TRBJ2-3, with a weak D call TRBD1 (6 bases). CDR1 and CDR2 (germline): MGHRA, YSYEKL. The CDR3 has 16 residues. Trimming took off 0 bases at V and 4 bases at J, with 14 bases between the two ends. CDR3 sequence: CASSQERYRDPDTQYF. The CDR3 nucleotides are TGCGCCAGCAGCCAAGAGAGGTACAGGGACCCAGATACGCAGTATTTT.

The gene calls are TRBV25-1 and TRBJ2-3, with D perhaps TRBD1 (5 bases). The CDR3 loop spans 16 amino acids. CDR1 and CDR2 (germline): MGHDK, SYGVNS. Trimming shortened V by 5 bases and J by 1 base, and 16 bases separated the two germline ends. The CDR3 DNA reads TGTGCCAGCAGTCATGGACGGACGACAGGCACAGATACGCAGTATTTT. Protein product: CASSHGRTTGTDTQYF. The variable domain in full, completed from reference TRBV25-1 and TRBJ2-3, reads EADIYQTPRYLVIGTGKKITLECSQTMGHDKMYWYQQDPGMELHLIHYSYGVNSTEKGDLSSESTVSRIRTEHFPLTLESARPSHTSQYLCASSHGRTTGTDTQYFGPGTRLTVL.

This rearrangement joins TRBV7-3 to TRBJ2-1; 7 bases agree with TRBD2. Unmatched junction bases numbered 13, after V lost 2 bases and J lost 6 bases. The germline gives CDR1 SGHTA, CDR2 FQGTGA. The CDR3 totals 17 residues. In DNA, the CDR3 is TGTGCCAGCAGCTTATTCCGAAGAAGCGGGGCATCCAATGAGCAGTTCTTC. Translating it yields CASSLFRRSGASNEQFF.

This CDR3 reads CASSFSAGPADTQYF. The CDR3 nucleotides read TGCGCCAGCAGCTTTAGTGCGGGGCCCGCAGATACGCAGTATTTT. The rearrangement joins TRBV5-1 to TRBJ2-3; tentative D call: TRBD2 (6 bases). V was trimmed by 2 bases and J by 4 bases, leaving 14 bases between them. From germline, CDR1 is SGHRS and CDR2 YFSETQ. The CDR3 runs 15 residues.

This chain connects TRBV6-4 to TRBJ2-1, with TRBD1 matching 10 bases. CDR1 is MRHNA, CDR2 SNTAGT, per germline. The CDR3 has 15 residues. The trim removed 5 bases at V and 7 bases at J, leaving 8 bases unmatched. The CDR3 is CASSPRQGAGNEQFF. The CDR3 DNA is TGTGCCAGCAGTCCACGACAGGGGGCGGGGAATGAGCAGTTCTTC.

The gene calls are TRBV7-6 and TRBJ2-5, with D possibly being TRBD2 (5 bases). V lost 3 bases and J lost 6, with 23 bases in between. This CDR3 comprises 17 residues. Germline V gene sequence: CDR1 SGHVS, CDR2 FNYEAQ. The CDR3: CASSLSLTRDRRKTQYF. DNA for the CDR3: TGTGCCAGCAGCTTGTCCCTCACTAGGGATCGACGGAAGACCCAGTACTTC.

The V call is TRBV28, the J call TRBJ2-3; 12 bases map to TRBD2. The germline V gene has CDR1 MDHEN and CDR2 SYDVKM. CDR3 length: 17 residues. With V trimmed by 2 bases and J by 3 bases, 6 bases remained unmatched. The CDR3 sequence: CASSLQLLAGGTDTQYF. CDR3 nucleotides: TGTGCCAGCAGTTTACAGCTTCTAGCGGGAGGGACAGATACGCAGTATTTT.

The chain combines TRBV28 with TRBJ1-3; no definite D call. This CDR3 is built from 16 residues. V lost 3 bases and J lost 0, with 12 bases in between. Germline V gene data show CDR1 as MDHEN and CDR2 as SYDVKM. The CDR3 sequence is CASSFLTTVSGNTIYF. The CDR3 DNA is TGTGCCAGCAGTTTCTTGACAACAGTCTCTGGAAACACCATATATTTT.

The rearrangement joins TRBV28 to TRBJ1-2, with TRBD1 matching over 10 bases. The trim removed 3 bases at V and 7 bases at J, leaving 2 bases unmatched. The CDR3 is 13 amino acids. Germline lookup yields CDR1 MDHEN and CDR2 SYDVKM. This CDR3 reads CASSLGTGVGYTF. The CDR3 region has the DNA TGTGCCAGCAGTTTGGGGACAGGGGTTGGCTACACCTTC.

V usage is TRBV7-3 and J usage is TRBJ1-5; maybe TRBD1 (5 bases). Germline lookup yields CDR1 SGHTA and CDR2 FQGTGA. Between the trimmed V and J ends, which lost 2 bases and 0 bases, there was a span of 17 bases. This CDR3 is built from 18 residues. CDR3 amino acids: CASSLYGRAVYSNQPQHF. CDR3 nucleotides: TGTGCCAGCAGCTTATATGGCAGGGCGGTCTATAGCAATCAGCCCCAGCATTTT.

This chain joins TRBV6-1 and TRBJ2-7, with 11 bases that match TRBD1. CDR1 is MNHNS and CDR2 is SASEGT in the germline V gene. V dropped 3 bases and J dropped 6; count of bases not matched to a gene: 7. CDR3 length: 15 amino acids. The CDR3 DNA sequence: TGTGCCAGCAGTGAGATTTCCGGGACAGGGGGCGAGCAGTACTTC. Its protein product is CASSEISGTGGEQYF.

The chain recombines TRBV19 with TRBJ1-4, with a possible D match to TRBD1 (6 bases). Germline V gene data show CDR1 as LNHDA and CDR2 as SQIVND (reference sequence). The V end was cut by 5 bases, the J end by 8 bases, with 15 bases between. The CDR3 runs 14 residues. The CDR3, as DNA: TGTGCCAGTAGTCAGGGGACATCGAAAGAAAAACTGTTTTTT. Protein product: CASSQGTSKEKLFF. Together with reference TRBV19 and TRBJ1-4, the CDR3 gives the full variable domain: DGGITQSPKYLFRKEGQNVTLSCEQNLNHDAMYWYRQDPGQGLRLIYYSQIVNDFQKGDIAEGYSVSREKKESFPLTVTSAQKNPTAFYLCASSQGTSKEKLFFGSGTQLSVL.

The chain carries TRBV7-9 and TRBJ2-5; D may be TRBD1 (6 bases). From germline, CDR1 is SEHNR and CDR2 FQNEAQ (reference sequence). The CDR3 spans 15 residues. Trimming stripped 5 bases from V and 5 bases from J, with 18 bases between. In DNA form, the CDR3 reads TGTGCCAGCAGCCCACGTGACAGGAATCGGGAGACCCAGTACTTC. This sequence encodes CASSPRDRNRETQYF. The full variable domain, in which reference TRBV7-9 and TRBJ2-5 provide the parts outside the CDR3, is DTGVSQNPRHKITKRGQNVTFRCDPISEHNRLYWYRQTLGQGPEFLTYFQNEAQLEKSRLLSDRFSAERPKGSFSTLEIQRTEQGDSAMYLCASSPRDRNRETQYFGPGTRLLVL.

This CDR3 reads CASSSSTGVNGYTF. The CDR3 DNA follows: TGTGCCAGCAGCTCTTCGACAGGGGTAAATGGCTACACCTTC. V usage is TRBV5-4 and J usage is TRBJ1-2; 8 nucleotides line up with TRBD1. The CDR3 length is 14 residues. Germline trimming cut 3 bases from V and 6 bases from J; bases unmatched to any gene: 7. Germline CDR1 SGHNT, CDR2 YYREEE (reference sequence).

The rearrangement joins TRBV15 to TRBJ1-4; 7 bases line up with TRBD1. The CDR3 extends over 16 amino acids. CDR1 is LNHNV and CDR2 is YYDKDF in the germline V gene (reference sequence). J lost 12 bases, V lost 0 bases, and 13 bases had no gene match. The CDR3 region has the DNA TGTGCCACCAGCAGAGAGGTGGGCAGGGGGAGGTTAGAACTGTTTTTT. It translates to CATSREVGRGRLELFF.

This clone showed up just once. The chain combines TRBV7-9 with TRBJ2-1, with 15 positions matching TRBD2. With 4 bases clipped from V and 1 base from J, the junction kept 8 bases outside the gene matches. CDR1 is SEHNR, CDR2 FQNEAQ, per germline (reference sequence). This CDR3 region has 19 residues. The CDR3 here is CASSSWTSGRGLSYNEQFF. The CDR3 coding sequence is TGTGCCAGCAGCTCGTGGACTAGCGGGAGGGGTTTATCCTACAATGAGCAGTTCTTC.

The gene calls are TRBV30 and TRBJ1-2; D might be TRBD1 (6 bases). The V gene's germline CDR1 is GTSNPN and CDR2 SVGIG (reference sequence). The CDR3 loop spans 13 amino acids. Trimming removed 2 bases from V and 4 bases from J, with 11 bases in between. The CDR3 DNA reads as TGTGCCTGGAGTTTACAGGGTAGCTATGGCTACACCTTC. Translating it yields CAWSLQGSYGYTF.

This clone has only a few counts. This CDR3 reads CASIPNRGTEAFF. The CDR3 DNA sequence: TGTGCCAGCATCCCCAACAGGGGCACTGAAGCTTTCTTT. The rearrangement joins TRBV6-5 to TRBJ1-1, with 7 bases fitting TRBD1. This CDR3 is built from 13 residues. Germline lookup yields CDR1 MNHEY and CDR2 SVGAGI. V lost 7 bases, J lost 4 bases, and 6 bases stayed unmatched.